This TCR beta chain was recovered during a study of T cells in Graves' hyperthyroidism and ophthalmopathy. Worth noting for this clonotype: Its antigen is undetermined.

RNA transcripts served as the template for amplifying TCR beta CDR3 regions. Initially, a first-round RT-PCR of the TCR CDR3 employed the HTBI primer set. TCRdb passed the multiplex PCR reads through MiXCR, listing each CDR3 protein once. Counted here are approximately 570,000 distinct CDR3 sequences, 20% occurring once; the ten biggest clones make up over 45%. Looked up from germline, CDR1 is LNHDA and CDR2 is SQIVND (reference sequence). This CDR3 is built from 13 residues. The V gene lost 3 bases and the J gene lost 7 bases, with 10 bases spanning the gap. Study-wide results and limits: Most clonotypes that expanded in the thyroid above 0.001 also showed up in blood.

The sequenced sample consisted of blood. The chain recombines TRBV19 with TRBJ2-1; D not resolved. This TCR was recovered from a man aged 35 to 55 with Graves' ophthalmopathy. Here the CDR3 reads CASSIQDRNEQFF. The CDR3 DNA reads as TGTGCCAGTAGTATCCAGGACCGTAATGAGCAGTTCTTC.